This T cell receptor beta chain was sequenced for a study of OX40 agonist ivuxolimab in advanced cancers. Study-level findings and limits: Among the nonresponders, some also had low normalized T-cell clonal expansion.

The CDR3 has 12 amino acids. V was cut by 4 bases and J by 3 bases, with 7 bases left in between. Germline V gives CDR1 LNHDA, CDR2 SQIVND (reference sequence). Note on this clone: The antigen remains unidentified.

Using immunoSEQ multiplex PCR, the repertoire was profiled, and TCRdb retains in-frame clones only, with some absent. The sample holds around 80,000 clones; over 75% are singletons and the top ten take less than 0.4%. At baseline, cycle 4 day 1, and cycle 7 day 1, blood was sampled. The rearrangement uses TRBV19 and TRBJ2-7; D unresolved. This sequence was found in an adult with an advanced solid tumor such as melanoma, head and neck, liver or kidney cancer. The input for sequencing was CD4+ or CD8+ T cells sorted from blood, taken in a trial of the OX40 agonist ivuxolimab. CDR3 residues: CASSRTDYEQYF. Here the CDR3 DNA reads TGTGCCAGTAGTAGAACCGACTACGAGCAGTACTTC.